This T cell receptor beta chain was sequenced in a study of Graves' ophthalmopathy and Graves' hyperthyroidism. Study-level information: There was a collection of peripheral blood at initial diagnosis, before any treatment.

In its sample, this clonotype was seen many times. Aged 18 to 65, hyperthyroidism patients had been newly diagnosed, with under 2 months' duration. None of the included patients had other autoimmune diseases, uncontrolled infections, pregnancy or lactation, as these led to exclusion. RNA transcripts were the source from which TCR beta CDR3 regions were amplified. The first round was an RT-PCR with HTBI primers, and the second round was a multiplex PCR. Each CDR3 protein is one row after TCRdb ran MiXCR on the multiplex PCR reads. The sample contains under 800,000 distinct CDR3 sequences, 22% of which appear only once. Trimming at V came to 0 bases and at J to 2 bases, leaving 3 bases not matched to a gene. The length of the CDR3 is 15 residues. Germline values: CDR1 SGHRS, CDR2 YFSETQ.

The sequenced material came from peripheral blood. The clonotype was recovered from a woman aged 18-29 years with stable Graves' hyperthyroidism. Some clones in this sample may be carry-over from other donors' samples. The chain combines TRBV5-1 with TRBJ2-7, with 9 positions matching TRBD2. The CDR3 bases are TGCGCCAGCAGCTTGGGGACTAGCGCGACCTACGAGCAGTACTTC. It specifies CASSLGTSATYEQYF.